A single sample gave rise to the 8 T cell receptor beta chains below, sequenced in a study of blood T cells in healthy people across ages. A second 7 to 11 cycle PCR used barcoded and J-beta primers. TCRdb used MiXCR to reprocess the 5' RACE reads, holding one entry per CDR3 protein. The sample carries about 580,000 distinct CDR3 sequences, less than 60% recorded once. The specimen was blood. The receptors derive from a man of 80 years or more in good health.

The chain links TRBV27 to TRBJ1-2; weak D call: TRBD1 (5 bases). The V end was cut by 5 bases, the J end by 0 bases, with 10 bases between. Germline V gene data show CDR1 as MNHEY and CDR2 as SMNVEV (reference sequence). CDR3 length equals 14 residues. CDR3 DNA sequence: TGTGCCAGCAGTGCTCAGGGTGCTAACTATGGCTACACCTTC. Encoded protein: CASSAQGANYGYTF.

The gene calls are TRBV27 and TRBJ1-2; 9 bases are shared with TRBD1. The junction had 14 bases not matched to a gene; V was cut back by 5 bases and J by 4 bases. Germline V gene sequence: CDR1 MNHEY, CDR2 SMNVEV (reference sequence). This CDR3 is built from 17 residues. The CDR3 is CASSARGTGYRAYGYTF. The DNA for the CDR3 is TGTGCCAGCAGTGCCCGAGGGACAGGGTATCGGGCCTATGGCTACACCTTC.

This clonotype was detected a few times. The J gene is TRBJ1-2, the V gene TRBV2; perhaps TRBD1 as D (6 bases). Looked up from germline, CDR1 is SNHLY and CDR2 is FYNNEI. The CDR3 consists of 14 residues. V lost 5 bases to trimming and J lost 6 bases, with 16 bases between them. CDR3 residues: CASSKTAGENGYTF. CDR3 DNA: TGTGCCAGCAGTAAAACCGCAGGGGAGAATGGCTACACCTTC. Complete variable domain (other parts from reference TRBV2 and TRBJ1-2): EPEVTQTPSHQVTQMGQEVILRCVPISNHLYFYWYRQILGQKVEFLVSFYNNEISEKSEIFDDQFSVERPDGSNFTLKIRSTKLEDSAMYFCASSKTAGENGYTFGSGTRLTVV.

CDR3: CASSRTGEDQPQHF. CDR3 nucleotides: TGTGCCAGCTCAAGGACAGGGGAGGATCAGCCCCAGCATTTT. V gene TRBV18 combines with J gene TRBJ1-5, with 9 bases lining up with TRBD1. This CDR3 region has 14 residues. With 5 bases clipped from V and 5 bases from J, the junction kept 4 bases outside the gene matches. Germline loops: CDR1 KGHSH, CDR2 LQKENI.

Here the CDR3 DNA reads TGTGCCAGCAGCTTAGGATCTGGGGGGGGGAGAAAGCAGTACTTC. This codes for CASSLGSGGGRKQYF. This rearrangement joins TRBV7-2 to TRBJ2-7; TRBD2 matches 7 bases. The germline V gene encodes CDR1 SGHTA and CDR2 FQGNSA. The trim removed 1 base at V and 8 bases at J, leaving 11 bases unmatched. This CDR3 has 15 residues.

This chain connects TRBV7-2 to TRBJ2-7; 10 nucleotides align to TRBD1. In germline, CDR1 is SGHTA, CDR2 FQGNSA. This CDR3 spans 15 amino acids. V was pared by 5 bases and J by 4 bases, with 8 bases of the junction left unmatched. This CDR3 reads CASSPPGQGLYEQYF. CDR3 bases: TGTGCCAGCAGCCCCCCGGGACAGGGGTTGTACGAGCAGTACTTC.

The chain links TRBV4-3 to TRBJ1-2, with a weak D call TRBD1 (5 bases). From germline, CDR1 is LGHNA and CDR2 YSLEER. V dropped 1 base and J dropped 6 bases, with 9 bases sitting between them. There are 13 residues in the CDR3. The CDR3 loop reads CASSQAGYDGYTF. The CDR3 DNA follows: TGCGCCAGCAGCCAAGCAGGGTATGATGGCTACACCTTC.

V and J are TRBV27 and TRBJ1-6; 7 bases agree with TRBD1. CDR1 MNHEY and CDR2 SMNVEV come from the germline V gene (reference sequence). Trimming took 7 bases from V and 8 from J; bases not matched to a gene: 11. This CDR3 has 15 amino acids. DNA for the CDR3: TGTGCCAGCACCGTTCAGGGGGGGTTTCATTCACCCCTCCACTTT. Translated, it gives CASTVQGGFHSPLHF.